This T cell receptor beta chain was identified during a study of shared clonotypes between healthy human individuals. Study-level findings and limits: Naive CD4 clonotypes were shared across a handful of donors at roughly 5%. Naive subsets, compared against memory subsets, generally had larger estimated richness values. Sorted-subset sequencing was shown by rarefaction to be incomplete despite large depth.

Details on this clone: What it recognizes is unknown.

TCRdb's table, derived via immunoSEQ multiplex PCR, lists solely in-frame clones and lacks some. The sample shows fewer than 1.6 million clones, just under 99% of them seen only once. Splitting the CD4+ cells yielded a CD45RA+ naive subset and a CD45RA-negative memory subset. The origin of this receptor is a man aged 30 to 39 in good health. Sample: naive CD4+ T cells sorted from blood. As to subset: CD45RA+ positively selected.

This CDR3 is CASSGGDTQYF. In nucleotides, the CDR3 is TGTGCCAGCAGCGGGGGAGATACGCAGTATTTT. The chain links TRBV7-2 to TRBJ2-3, with D possibly called TRBD1 or TRBD2 (5 bases each). Germline V CDR1 and CDR2: SGHTA, FQGNSA. This CDR3 is built from 11 residues. Trimming left V 5 bases short and J 5 bases short, with 5 bases between.